This entry lists 14 T cell receptor beta chains sequenced from one sample in a study of blood T cell repertoires in COVID-19. Profiling relied on immunoSEQ multiplex PCR, and the TCRdb table lists in-frame clones only, not all of them. The table records roughly 320,000 clones, about nine tenths of them present only once. Specimen: peripheral blood. The receptor source for this set is a woman aged 45-65 years with COVID-19, enrolled during active disease.

This clone appeared once. This chain joins TRBV11-3 and TRBJ2-7, with D possibly TRBD2 on 6 matching bases. The V end lost 2 bases, the J end lost 0 bases, and 23 bases lay between the germline ends. Germline V gene lookup returns CDR1 SGHNT and CDR2 YENEEA. This CDR3 is built from 19 residues. In nucleotides, the CDR3 is TGTGCCAGCAGCTTAAAAGCAGCCAGGGAGGCTAGGATCTCCTACGAGCAGTACTTC. It yields the protein CASSLKAAREARISYEQYF.

This rearrangement joins TRBV11-2 to TRBJ2-3, with 14 bases lining up with TRBD2. Per germline, CDR1 SGHAT and CDR2 FQNNGV. V lost 5 bases to trimming and J lost 5 bases; unmatched junction nucleotides: 6. CDR3 length: 16 residues. CDR3 sequence reads: CASSARGLAGVDTQYF. The CDR3 DNA reads as TGTGCCAGCAGCGCGAGGGGACTAGCGGGAGTAGATACGCAGTATTTT.

The rearrangement links TRBV19 to TRBJ1-6, with D possibly being TRBD1 (5 bases). Germline CDR1 is LNHDA and CDR2 is SQIVND (reference sequence). V gave up 7 bases and J gave up 5 bases, with 9 bases separating them. The CDR3 is 13 amino acids. The CDR3 protein is CASKNRNNSPLHF. For the CDR3, the DNA is TGTGCCAGTAAGAACAGGAATAATTCACCCCTCCACTTT. The full variable domain, in which reference TRBV19 and TRBJ1-6 provide the parts outside the CDR3, is DGGITQSPKYLFRKEGQNVTLSCEQNLNHDAMYWYRQDPGQGLRLIYYSQIVNDFQKGDIAEGYSVSREKKESFPLTVTSAQKNPTAFYLCASKNRNNSPLHFGNGTRLTVT.

The CDR3 DNA reads as TGTGCTAGTGGTTTGGTAAGCGGGAGAGGGAATGAGCAGTTCTTC. This codes for CASGLVSGRGNEQFF. V is TRBV12-5 and J is TRBJ2-1, with TRBD2 identical over 8 bases. In germline, CDR1 is LGHNT, CDR2 FRNRAP. This CDR3 region has 15 residues. Trimming removed 0 bases from V and 7 bases from J; junction bases left unmatched: 5.

The V gene is TRBV7-2, the J gene TRBJ1-5; TRBD1 agrees at 7 bases. Germline CDR1 SGHTA, CDR2 FQGNSA. After removal of 5 bases from V and 6 bases from J, the junction contained 4 bases not matched to a gene. The CDR3 runs to 13 residues. The CDR3: CASSQQGSQPQHF. The CDR3 DNA reads as TGTGCCAGCAGCCAACAGGGGTCTCAGCCCCAGCATTTT.

This chain joins TRBV15 and TRBJ1-5; 7 nucleotides agree with TRBD1. J gave up 4 bases and V 1 base, and 4 bases lay outside the gene matches. Germline-derived CDR1 and CDR2 are LNHNV and YYDKDF (reference sequence). The CDR3 length is 15 residues. Written as DNA, the CDR3 is TGTGCCACCAGCAGAGGGGACAGCATTAATCAGCCCCAGCATTTT. This gives the protein CATSRGDSINQPQHF. The full variable domain, completed using reference TRBV15 and TRBJ1-5, is DAMVIQNPRYQVTQFGKPVTLSCSQTLNHNVMYWYQQKSSQAPKLLFHYYDKDFNNEADTPDNFQSRRPNTSFCFLDIRSPGLGDTAMYLCATSRGDSINQPQHFGDGTRLSIL.

The V gene is TRBV10-1, the J gene TRBJ2-7; D uncertain. The CDR3 contains 13 residues. Germline CDR1 WNHNN, CDR2 SYGVQD (reference sequence). The ends were cut back, 2 bases at V and 5 bases at J, with 10 bases in the middle. Here the CDR3 reads CASSEPSLNEQYF. The CDR3 region has the DNA TGCGCCAGCAGTGAGCCTAGTCTAAACGAGCAGTACTTC.

The rearrangement links TRBV7-2 to TRBJ1-5; unclear D gene. Trimming removed 5 bases from V and 1 base from J, with 15 bases in between. This CDR3 has 16 residues. The germline V gene encodes CDR1 SGHTA and CDR2 FQGNSA. The CDR3 sequence: CASSTRGILSNQPQHF. The CDR3 bases are TGTGCCAGCAGCACTAGAGGGATCCTGAGCAATCAGCCCCAGCATTTT.

The J gene is TRBJ1-2, the V gene TRBV19; 7 bases map to TRBD1. This CDR3 has 14 amino acids. Trimming took 0 bases from V and 2 from J; bases not matched to a gene: 0. CDR1 LNHDA and CDR2 SQIVND come from the germline V gene (reference sequence). CDR3 sequence (DNA): TGTGCCAGTAGTATAGAGACAGGGAACTATGGCTACACCTTC. This gives the protein CASSIETGNYGYTF.

This clone came up once. The same CDR3 arises from other DNA sequences in this sample as well. The rearrangement joins TRBV5-1 to TRBJ1-1, with D perhaps TRBD1 (6 bases). The CDR3 has 13 residues. V was shortened by 1 base and J by 4 bases, with 8 bases between the two germline ends. Germline values: CDR1 SGHRS, CDR2 YFSETQ. The CDR3: CASSLRGGTEAFF. The CDR3 DNA follows: TGCGCCAGCAGCTTGAGGGGGGGCACTGAAGCTTTCTTT.

The chain has TRBV2 and TRBJ1-2; TRBD1 aligns across 11 bases. Germline CDR1 reads SNHLY; CDR2 reads FYNNEI. Trimming removed 8 bases from V and 8 bases from J; junction bases left unmatched: 4. This CDR3 is built from 12 residues. CDR3 loop: CASAGQGAGYTF. In DNA, the CDR3 is TGTGCCAGCGCCGGACAGGGGGCGGGCTACACCTTC.

V is TRBV7-2 and J is TRBJ1-5; 7 nucleotides match TRBD1. V shed 3 bases, J shed 7 bases, and the junction held 3 bases outside the gene matches. Germline CDR1 SGHTA, CDR2 FQGNSA. The CDR3 loop spans 13 amino acids. CDR3 region: CASSLQGDQPQHF. CDR3 sequence (DNA): TGTGCCAGCAGCTTGCAGGGGGACCAGCCCCAGCATTTT.

The chain couples TRBV6-5 to TRBJ2-5; D is perhaps TRBD2 (7 bases). The CDR3 loop spans 15 amino acids. From germline, CDR1 is MNHEY and CDR2 SVGAGI. Trimming took off 8 bases at V and 5 bases at J, with 21 bases between the two ends. The CDR3, as DNA: TGTGCCAGCGGCCCGGGGGGCGCGGGGTCCGAGACCCAGTACTTC. This codes for CASGPGGAGSETQYF.

V and J are TRBV2 and TRBJ2-1; 7 bases are a match to TRBD2. Trimming took 9 bases from V and 6 from J; bases not matched to a gene: 20. This CDR3 has 17 amino acids. CDR1 and CDR2 from the germline V gene are SNHLY and FYNNEI. The CDR3 sequence: CASQRDRVMGRGNEQFF. In DNA form, the CDR3 reads TGTGCCAGTCAGCGGGATAGGGTCATGGGCAGAGGCAATGAGCAGTTCTTC.